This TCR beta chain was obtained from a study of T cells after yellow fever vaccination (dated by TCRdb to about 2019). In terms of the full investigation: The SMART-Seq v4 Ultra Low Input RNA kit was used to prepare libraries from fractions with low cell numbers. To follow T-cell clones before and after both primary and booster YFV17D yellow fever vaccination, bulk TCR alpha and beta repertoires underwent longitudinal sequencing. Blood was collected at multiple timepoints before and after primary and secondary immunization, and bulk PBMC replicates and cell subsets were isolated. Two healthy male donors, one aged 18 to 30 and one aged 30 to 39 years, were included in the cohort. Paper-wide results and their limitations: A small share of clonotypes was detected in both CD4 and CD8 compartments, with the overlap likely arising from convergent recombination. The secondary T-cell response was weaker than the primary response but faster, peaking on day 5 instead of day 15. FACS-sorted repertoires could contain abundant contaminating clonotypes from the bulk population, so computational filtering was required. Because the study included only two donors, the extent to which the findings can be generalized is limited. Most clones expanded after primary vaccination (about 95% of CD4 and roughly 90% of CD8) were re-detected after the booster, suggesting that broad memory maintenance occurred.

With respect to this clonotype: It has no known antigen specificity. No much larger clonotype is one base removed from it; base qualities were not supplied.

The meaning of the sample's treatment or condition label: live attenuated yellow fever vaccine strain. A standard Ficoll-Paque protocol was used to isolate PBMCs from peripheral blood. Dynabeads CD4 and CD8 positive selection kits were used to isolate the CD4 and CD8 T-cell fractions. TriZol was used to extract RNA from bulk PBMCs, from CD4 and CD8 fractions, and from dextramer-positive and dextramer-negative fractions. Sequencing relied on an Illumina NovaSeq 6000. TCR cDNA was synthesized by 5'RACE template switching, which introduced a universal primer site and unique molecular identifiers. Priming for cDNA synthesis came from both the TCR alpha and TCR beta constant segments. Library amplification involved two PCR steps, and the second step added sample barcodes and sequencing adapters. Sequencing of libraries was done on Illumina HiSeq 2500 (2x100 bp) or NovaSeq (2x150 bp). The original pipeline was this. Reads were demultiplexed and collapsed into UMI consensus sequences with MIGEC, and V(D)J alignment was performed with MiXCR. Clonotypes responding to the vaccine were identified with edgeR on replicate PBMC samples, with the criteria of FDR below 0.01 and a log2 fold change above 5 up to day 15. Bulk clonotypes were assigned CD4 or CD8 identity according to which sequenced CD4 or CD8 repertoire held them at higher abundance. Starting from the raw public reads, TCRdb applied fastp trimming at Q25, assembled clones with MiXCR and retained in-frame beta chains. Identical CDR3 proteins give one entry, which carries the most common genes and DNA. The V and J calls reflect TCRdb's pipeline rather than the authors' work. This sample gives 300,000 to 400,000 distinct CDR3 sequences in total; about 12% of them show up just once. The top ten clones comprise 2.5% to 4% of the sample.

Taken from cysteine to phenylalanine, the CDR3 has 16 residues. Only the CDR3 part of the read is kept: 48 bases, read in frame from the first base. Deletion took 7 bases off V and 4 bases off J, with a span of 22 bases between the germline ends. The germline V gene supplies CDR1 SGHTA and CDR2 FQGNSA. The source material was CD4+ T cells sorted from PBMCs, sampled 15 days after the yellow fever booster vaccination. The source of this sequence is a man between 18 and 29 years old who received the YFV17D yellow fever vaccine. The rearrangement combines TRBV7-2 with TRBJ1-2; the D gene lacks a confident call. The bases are TGTGCCAGCACCCCCTCCGGCAGCAGGTCAAGCTATGGCTACACCTTC. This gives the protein CASTPSGSRSSYGYTF.